This TCR beta chain was sequenced for a study of identical twins. The ends were cut back, 1 base at V and 1 base at J, with 13 bases in the middle. This CDR3 spans 15 amino acids. CDR1 and CDR2 from the germline V gene are DFQATT and SNEGSKA (reference sequence). Study-wide findings and caveats: Abundant beta clonotypes from cord blood had fewer insertions, unlike memory repertoires, which showed none. The authors noted that invariant MAIT and iNKT cells could partly confound zero-insertion analyses. Out-of-frame alpha sequences common to twins were enriched for low generation probability. In drawing conclusions, the study used cross-sectional statistical analysis and did not follow the same donors.

TCRdb re-analysed the 5' RACE reads in MiXCR, keeping a single row per CDR3 protein. The profile shows fewer than 250,000 distinct CDR3 sequences, less than 10% of them singletons. This clonotype has just a few counts. Its antigen is not known. This chain links TRBV20-1 with TRBJ2-5, with unresolved D. The sequence was obtained from a woman between 18 and 29 years old in good health. Sequenced input: memory (CD45RO+) T cells sorted from blood. The CDR3 nucleotides are TGCAGTGCTAGAGGCGTGCAGAGATTCCAAGAGACCCAGTACTTC. Encoded protein: CSARGVQRFQETQYF.